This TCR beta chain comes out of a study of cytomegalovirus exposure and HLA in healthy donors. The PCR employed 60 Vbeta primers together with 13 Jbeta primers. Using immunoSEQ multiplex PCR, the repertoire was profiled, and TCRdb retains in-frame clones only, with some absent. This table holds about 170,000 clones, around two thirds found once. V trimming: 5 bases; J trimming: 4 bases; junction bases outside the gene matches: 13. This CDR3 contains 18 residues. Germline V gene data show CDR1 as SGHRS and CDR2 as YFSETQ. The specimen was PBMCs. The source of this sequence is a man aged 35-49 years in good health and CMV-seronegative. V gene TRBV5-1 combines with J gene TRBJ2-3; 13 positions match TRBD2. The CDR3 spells CASSNPGLAGLKADTQYF. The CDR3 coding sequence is TGCGCCAGCAGTAACCCGGGACTAGCGGGATTGAAGGCAGATACGCAGTATTTT.